The 15 T cell receptor delta chains below were found in one sample sequenced in a study of Vδ1+ human thymocytes. General study findings and limits: Thymic TRG and TRD repertoires appeared highly polyclonal, with Gaussian CDR3 length distributions.

RNA was extracted from the cells and then reverse transcribed. Multiplex PCR used pooled V-gene forward primers and a constant-region reverse primer to amplify CDR3s. TCRdb re-called clones from the multiplex PCR reads via CATT. This table holds about 53,000 delta-chain clones, about 15% found once. These receptors lack a known antigen. The sequenced material came from Vdelta1+ gamma-delta thymocytes from the thymus. Subset denoted: FACS-sorted CD3+ TCRalphabeta- TCRVdelta1+ TCRVdelta2- thymocytes. The receptors stem from a girl less than two years old who had congenital heart surgery.

V is TRDV1 and J is TRDJ1; tentative D call: TRDD3 (6 bases). V was trimmed by 4 bases and J by 3 bases, leaving 9 bases between them. CDR1 TSWWSYY and CDR2 QGS come from the germline V gene. This CDR3 has 13 residues. The CDR3 DNA reads as TGTGCTCTTGGGGTACTGGGCCCCGATAAACTCATCTTT. Its translation is CALGVLGPDKLIF.

V is TRDV1 and J is TRDJ1; the D gene is possibly TRDD2 (5 bases). The CDR3 has 21 amino acids. Germline lookup yields CDR1 TSWWSYY and CDR2 QGS. The V end was cut by 4 bases, the J end by 7 bases, with 37 bases between. CDR3 sequence (DNA): TGTGCTCTTGGGGCCTCTCCGGCTTCCGACTACTACCGGGAGAAGGACGGTAAACTCATCTTT. This encodes CALGASPASDYYREKDGKLIF.

This clone was observed a few times. V gene TRDV1 combines with J gene TRDJ1, with TRDD3 identical over 10 bases. The ends lost 2 bases at V and 0 bases at J; junction bases unmatched: 42. This CDR3 region has 29 residues. Germline CDR1 and CDR2: TSWWSYY and QGS. The CDR3 sequence is CALGEIQSLTPSYLPIVDWGMGYTDKLIF. CDR3 in DNA: TGTGCTCTTGGGGAAATCCAGTCTCTTACGCCTTCCTATCTACCTATCGTCGACTGGGGGATGGGGTACACCGATAAACTCATCTTT.

This clone has a handful of counts. V is TRDV1 and J is TRDJ1, with 10 nucleotides matching TRDD3. This CDR3 has 22 residues. The V segment lost 1 base and the J segment 0 bases; nucleotides outside the gene matches: 20. The germline CDR1 and CDR2 sequences are TSWWSYY and QGS. CDR3 in DNA: TGTGCTCTTGGGGAACGCCCTCGGAAGGGGGATACGCGATTCCCGTACACCGATAAACTCATCTTT. Amino acid sequence: CALGERPRKGDTRFPYTDKLIF.

This clone was detected only a few times. V gene TRDV1 combines with J gene TRDJ1, with a weak D call TRDD3 (6 bases). CDR3 length: 18 residues. Germline values: CDR1 TSWWSYY, CDR2 QGS. Trimming took 0 bases from V and 0 from J, leaving 17 bases between them. The CDR3 here is CALGELKRGKGNTDKLIF. In nucleotides, the CDR3 is TGTGCTCTTGGGGAACTTAAAAGGGGGAAGGGGAACACCGATAAACTCATCTTT.

This clone occurred a few times. The gene calls are TRDV1 and TRDJ1, with TRDD3 matching over 8 bases. The CDR3 consists of 18 residues. The V and J ends lost 8 bases and 0 bases, in that order; junction bases with no gene match: 17. Germline V gives CDR1 TSWWSYY, CDR2 QGS. CDR3 in amino acids: CALPTKVAGGKNTDKLIF. The DNA of the CDR3 is TGTGCTCTTCCCACCAAGGTAGCTGGGGGAAAGAACACCGATAAACTCATCTTT.

This clone has just a few counts. The chain combines TRDV1 with TRDJ1, with D possibly being TRDD3 (5 bases). The CDR3 is 16 residues long. Trimming shortened V by 1 base and J by 4 bases, and 16 bases separated the two germline ends. CDR1 is TSWWSYY and CDR2 is QGS in the germline V gene. The DNA of the CDR3 is TGTGCTCTTGGGGAACCCAGCGACGGCGGGGACGATAAACTCATCTTT. Protein sequence: CALGEPSDGGDDKLIF.

The chain uses TRDV1 and TRDJ1; possibly TRDD2 for D (6 bases). CDR1 TSWWSYY and CDR2 QGS come from the germline V gene. Trimming pared 3 bases from V and 0 bases from J, leaving 32 bases between. The CDR3 totals 22 residues. The CDR3: CALGDPTPTLRIRSLNTDKLIF. In DNA form, the CDR3 reads TGTGCTCTTGGGGACCCAACTCCTACGTTGAGGATAAGATCCTTGAACACCGATAAACTCATCTTT.

This clone was detected only a few times. The chain couples TRDV1 to TRDJ1; D is possibly TRDD3 (5 bases). The CDR3 is 20 residues long. Per germline, CDR1 TSWWSYY and CDR2 QGS. Trimming took 2 bases from V and 2 from J, leaving 27 bases between them. This CDR3 reads CALGEFGYHSIRLGTDKLIF. The CDR3 region has the DNA TGTGCTCTTGGGGAATTCGGTTATCATTCCATACGGTTGGGGACCGATAAACTCATCTTT.

This clone was recorded a few times. This chain joins TRDV1 and TRDJ1; D is possibly TRDD2 (5 bases). The CDR3 loop spans 16 amino acids. Trimming cost V 6 bases and J 5 bases, with 22 bases left between them. CDR1 and CDR2 from the germline V gene are TSWWSYY and QGS. The DNA of the CDR3 is TGTGCTCTTGGCCAAAGGTCCTGCCCTACGCGGGATAAACTCATCTTT. Protein: CALGQRSCPTRDKLIF.

The chain combines TRDV1 with TRDJ1; D may be TRDD3 (6 bases). V lost 2 bases and J lost 1, with 32 bases in between. Germline V lookup: CDR1 TSWWSYY, CDR2 QGS. The CDR3 is 22 amino acids. The CDR3 region has the DNA TGTGCTCTTGGGGAAATTATTCCTCGCCCTGCCATACCCGGGGGAATCACCGATAAACTCATCTTT. It specifies CALGEIIPRPAIPGGITDKLIF.

V and J are TRDV1 and TRDJ1; 8 positions agree with TRDD3. The J segment lost 7 bases and the V segment lost 2 bases, leaving 18 bases of the junction unmatched. The CDR3 is 18 amino acids. Germline-derived CDR1 and CDR2 are TSWWSYY and QGS. The CDR3 bases are TGTGCTCTTGGGGAAGTTGGTTCTGGGGGACCGGCCCCATCTAAACTCATCTTT. Its protein is CALGEVGSGGPAPSKLIF.

The genes are TRDV1 and TRDJ1; 11 bases are shared with TRDD3. V trimming: 0 bases; J trimming: 0 bases; junction bases outside the gene matches: 21. CDR1 and CDR2 (germline): TSWWSYY, QGS. The CDR3 is 23 amino acids. The CDR3 sequence is CALGELVAAVPYWGIRDTDKLIF. The CDR3 DNA sequence: TGTGCTCTTGGGGAACTAGTCGCGGCGGTACCTTACTGGGGGATAAGGGACACCGATAAACTCATCTTT.

This chain connects TRDV1 to TRDJ1, with TRDD3 matching 8 bases. CDR3 size: 19 residues. Looked up from germline, CDR1 is TSWWSYY and CDR2 is QGS. The junction had 22 bases not matched to a gene; V was cut back by 3 bases and J by 7 bases. CDR3 sequence: CALGDLDSHPRTGGLKLIF. Written as DNA, the CDR3 is TGTGCTCTTGGGGATTTGGATTCTCATCCGCGTACTGGGGGTCTTAAACTCATCTTT.

This clone was counted a few times. The chain links TRDV1 to TRDJ1; perhaps TRDD2 as D (7 bases). The germline V gene has CDR1 TSWWSYY and CDR2 QGS. Trimming removed 4 bases from V and 0 bases from J, with 36 bases in between. The CDR3 is made up of 23 amino acids. As DNA, the CDR3 is TGTGCTCTTGGGGCAAACTCTTCCTATATCGATACGCCTCCTCGTAAGTACACCGATAAACTCATCTTT. Its translation: CALGANSSYIDTPPRKYTDKLIF.